The clone carrying this T cell receptor beta chain was recorded once. What it binds is unknown. This record belongs to a study of OX40 agonist ivuxolimab in advanced cancers. Study summary: Patients' therapy was ivuxolimab, an antibody that acts as an agonist of OX40 (CD134). Patient treatment consisted of intravenous ivuxolimab administration every 2 weeks at 0.01 to 10 mg/kg.

Generated by immunoSEQ multiplex PCR, the TCRdb table keeps only in-frame clones and is missing some. The profile shows around 60,000 clones, over 70% of them singletons. Study-level findings and limits: The average count of expanded clones was higher among CD8+ T cells than among CD4+.

The V gene end was trimmed by 3 bases and the J gene end by 7 bases; junction bases not matched to a gene: 8. The CDR3 contains 16 residues. Germline CDR1 reads SGDLS; CDR2 reads YYNGEE. This clonotype was sampled from an adult with an advanced solid tumor such as melanoma, head and neck, liver or kidney cancer. The V and J genes are TRBV9 and TRBJ1-4; 11 bases are a match to TRBD1. The starting material was CD4+ or CD8+ T cells sorted from blood, obtained in a trial of the OX40 agonist ivuxolimab. The CDR3 nucleotides are TGTGCCAGCAGCGACGAGGGACAGGGGGGCGTTGAAAAACTGTTTTTT. Protein: CASSDEGQGGVEKLFF.